The 25 T cell receptor beta chains listed next were all sequenced from one sample in a study of T-cell reconstitution after alpha-beta-depleted transplantation in children. Construction of the TCRbeta library involved unique molecular identifiers. TCRdb reprocessed the PCR reads with MiXCR, giving one entry per CDR3 protein. The sample lists 500,000 to 600,000 distinct CDR3 sequences, around a third occurring once. The starting material was PBMCs from the stem cell graft donor, obtained from the stem cell graft. The receptors stem from a human donor who donated a stem cell graft to a child with aplastic anemia.

This clonotype turned up a few times. CDR3 bases: TGTGCCAGCAGTTTTGAGCAGGGCAGGGTAGCTTTCTTT. This gives the protein CASSFEQGRVAFF. The V and J genes are TRBV12-3 or TRBV12-4 and TRBJ1-1; a weak D match, TRBD1 (5 bases). The CDR3 contains 13 residues. V was trimmed by 3 bases and J by 10 bases, leaving 15 bases between them.

This clonotype has a count of ten or more. The chain carries TRBV12-3 or TRBV12-4 and TRBJ2-3; 9 bases match TRBD2. The V segment lost 5 bases and the J segment 1 base; nucleotides outside the gene matches: 10. The CDR3 is made up of 17 amino acids. The CDR3 spells CASSPSSGTGGTDTQYF. The CDR3 DNA reads TGTGCCAGCAGTCCCTCTAGCGGGACGGGGGGCACAGATACGCAGTATTTT.

This clonotype came up a few times. The chain couples TRBV29-1 to TRBJ1-1, with D unresolved. V gave up 3 bases and J gave up 1 base, with 0 bases separating them. The CDR3 has 10 residues. Germline lookup yields CDR1 SQVTM and CDR2 ANQGSEA. The CDR3 region has the DNA TGCAGCGTTGAGAACACTGAAGCTTTCTTT. This encodes CSVENTEAFF.

This clonotype was recorded a few times. V is TRBV20-1 and J is TRBJ2-5, with TRBD1 matching 7 bases. CDR1 and CDR2 from the germline V gene are DFQATT and SNEGSKA (reference sequence). This CDR3 has 15 residues. V dropped 6 bases and J dropped 7; count of bases not matched to a gene: 17. The CDR3 region is CSAEMSDRPARTQYF. Written as DNA, the CDR3 is TGCAGTGCCGAAATGTCGGACAGGCCGGCGCGGACCCAGTACTTC.

In its sample, this clonotype was seen a few times. The chain couples TRBV5-5 to TRBJ2-7; TRBD2 agrees at 9 bases. The V gene's germline CDR1 is SGHKS and CDR2 YYEKEE (reference sequence). Germline trimming cut 1 base from V and 0 bases from J; bases unmatched to any gene: 5. The length of the CDR3 is 16 residues. The CDR3 nucleotides are TGTGCCAGCAGCTTGACCATAGCGGGAGACTCCTACGAGCAGTACTTC. Its translation is CASSLTIAGDSYEQYF.

This clonotype occurred a few times. This chain's CDR3 is CASSLSPTTNTGELFF. The CDR3 DNA is TGCGCCAGCAGCTTGTCCCCCACGACGAACACCGGGGAGCTGTTTTTT. V is TRBV5-1 and J is TRBJ2-2; D not certain. V gave up 1 base and J gave up 0 bases, with 10 bases separating them. The CDR3 consists of 16 residues. CDR1 and CDR2 (germline): SGHRS, YFSETQ.

This clonotype showed up just a few times. V and J are TRBV12-3 or TRBV12-4 and TRBJ1-2; 9 bases fit TRBD1. V lost 5 bases to trimming and J lost 3 bases; unmatched junction nucleotides: 10. The CDR3 contains 16 residues. The CDR3 DNA sequence: TGTGCCAGCAGTGTCTGGGACAGGGTGTCTGACTATGGCTACACCTTC. This translates into CASSVWDRVSDYGYTF.

This clonotype was observed a single time. The chain joins TRBV20-1 to TRBJ1-5, with D perhaps TRBD1 (5 bases). The CDR3 totals 16 residues. V was trimmed by 1 base and J by 0 bases, leaving 13 bases between them. Germline V gene sequence: CDR1 DFQATT, CDR2 SNEGSKA (reference sequence). CDR3 DNA sequence: TGCAGTGCTAGAGGGTTAGGGCAGGGTAGCAATCAGCCCCAGCATTTT. Protein sequence: CSARGLGQGSNQPQHF.

This clonotype has a handful of counts. This sequence joins TRBV20-1 and TRBJ1-2, with TRBD1 as a possible D gene (5 bases). The CDR3 runs 15 residues. The germline gives CDR1 DFQATT, CDR2 SNEGSKA (reference sequence). V lost 3 bases and J 7 bases, leaving 21 bases between the germline ends. The CDR3 loop reads CSARGLGQASGGYTF. CDR3 coding DNA: TGCAGTGCTAGGGGGCTGGGGCAGGCAAGCGGTGGCTACACCTTC.

This clonotype was seen a few times. The J gene is TRBJ2-7, the V gene TRBV5-1; 7 bases are shared with TRBD2. CDR3 length equals 14 residues. CDR1 and CDR2 (germline): SGHRS, YFSETQ. V was pared by 4 bases and J by 3 bases, with 7 bases of the junction left unmatched. In nucleotides, the CDR3 is TGCGCCAGCAGCCCCCAGCGGGACTACTACGAGCAGTACGTC. This codes for CASSPQRDYYEQYV.

In this sample, this clonotype turned up a few times. The gene calls are TRBV7-9 and TRBJ1-1; D is undetermined. Per the germline V gene, CDR1 is SEHNR and CDR2 is FQNEAQ (reference sequence). The V end lost 5 bases, the J end lost 4 bases, and 11 bases lay between the germline ends. The CDR3 covers 13 residues. The CDR3 is CASSPPSGTEAFF. CDR3 nucleotide sequence: TGTGCCAGCAGCCCCCCTTCGGGCACTGAAGCTTTCTTT.

This clonotype was seen only a few times. This rearrangement joins TRBV13 to TRBJ2-1, with 8 bases lining up with TRBD2. Germline assignment: CDR1 PRHDT and CDR2 FYEKMQ (reference sequence). The CDR3 runs to 12 residues. The CDR3 protein is CASGGLYNEQFF. The CDR3 nucleotides are TGTGCGAGCGGGGGCCTCTACAATGAGCAGTTCTTC.

The V gene is TRBV6-1, the J gene TRBJ2-5; 7 nucleotides align to TRBD1. V dropped 3 bases and J dropped 1; count of bases not matched to a gene: 5. The germline CDR1 and CDR2 sequences are MNHNS and SASEGT. CDR3 length equals 15 residues. This chain's CDR3 is CASSDNRGLQETQYF. The DNA for the CDR3 is TGTGCCAGCAGTGACAATAGGGGGCTCCAAGAGACCCAGTACTTC.

This clonotype has just a few counts. The rearrangement joins TRBV20-1 to TRBJ2-3; TRBD2 matches at 8 bases. The CDR3 consists of 16 residues. Germline assignment: CDR1 DFQATT and CDR2 SNEGSKA (reference sequence). Losses at the gene ends were 6 bases for V and 0 bases for J; bases not matched to a gene: 11. The CDR3 protein is CSAPSPTSVSTDTQYF. The CDR3 coding sequence is TGCAGTGCACCCTCCCCGACTAGCGTGAGCACAGATACGCAGTATTTT.

This clonotype came up a few times. This sequence joins TRBV5-1 and TRBJ2-1; 10 bases are a match to TRBD2. The germline gives CDR1 SGHRS, CDR2 YFSETQ. The CDR3 is 15 residues long. With V trimmed by 1 base and J by 10 bases, 8 bases remained unmatched. The CDR3 DNA is TGCGCCAGCAGCTTGTACACTAGCGGGGACCGGGAGCAGTTCTTC. It specifies CASSLYTSGDREQFF.

This clonotype turned up a few times. The genes are TRBV7-2 and TRBJ1-1; unclear D gene. Trimming removed 3 bases at V and 0 bases at J, with 8 bases between. The CDR3 sequence is 14 residues long. Germline V gene sequence: CDR1 SGHTA, CDR2 FQGNSA. The CDR3 DNA is TGTGCCAGCAGCTTCTTAGGCTTGAACACTGAAGCTTTCTTT. The encoded protein is CASSFLGLNTEAFF.

The gene calls are TRBV27 and TRBJ2-2; D possibly matches TRBD1 or TRBD2 (5 bases each). Trimming stripped 8 bases from V and 2 bases from J, with 12 bases between. CDR1 and CDR2 (germline): MNHEY, SMNVEV (reference sequence). The CDR3 runs to 14 residues. The CDR3 loop reads CASARDPNTGELFF. The CDR3 DNA is TGTGCCAGCGCCCGGGACCCTAACACCGGGGAGCTGTTTTTT.

This clonotype was counted a few times. The rearrangement joins TRBV5-6 to TRBJ2-1; D not resolved. The germline V gene encodes CDR1 SGHDT and CDR2 YYEEEE. The ends were cut back, 4 bases at V and 2 bases at J, with 13 bases in the middle. The CDR3 covers 15 residues. The CDR3 DNA reads TGTGCCAGCAGCCCCTATGGGCGTACCTACAATGAGCAGTTCTTC. Translating gives CASSPYGRTYNEQFF.

The V gene is TRBV11-2, the J gene TRBJ2-7; D call uncertain. CDR1 and CDR2 from the germline V gene are SGHAT and FQNNGV. The CDR3 is made up of 13 amino acids. V shed 5 bases and J shed 6 bases, with 14 bases lying between them. CDR3 sequence: CASSTGRVTEQYF. CDR3 sequence (DNA): TGTGCCAGCAGCACCGGACGGGTAACCGAGCAGTACTTC.

The chain combines TRBV30 with TRBJ2-3, with D tentatively TRBD1 (6 bases). CDR3 length: 13 residues. Germline lookup yields CDR1 GTSNPN and CDR2 SVGIG (reference sequence). V dropped 3 bases and J dropped 2 bases, with 9 bases sitting between them. For the CDR3, the DNA is TGTGCCTGGAGGGGACAAATCACAGATACGCAGTATTTT. Translation: CAWRGQITDTQYF.

This clonotype was seen a few times. The chain recombines TRBV18 with TRBJ1-5; 7 bases align to TRBD1. The CDR3 has 16 amino acids. With 3 bases clipped from V and 2 bases from J, the junction kept 7 bases outside the gene matches. The germline gives CDR1 KGHSH, CDR2 LQKENI. The CDR3 DNA reads as TGTGCCAGCTCACCCACAGGGGCGGGCGGCAATCAGCCCCAGCATTTT. Its translation: CASSPTGAGGNQPQHF.

This clonotype was detected only a few times. V usage is TRBV6-2 or TRBV6-3 and J usage is TRBJ2-1; 13 nucleotides align to TRBD2. Trimming removed 7 bases from V and 4 bases from J; junction bases left unmatched: 16. Germline CDR1 and CDR2: MNHEY and SVGEGT. The CDR3 contains 19 residues. CDR3 loop: CASNLLAGGFNPAYNEQFF. In DNA form, the CDR3 reads TGTGCCAGCAACTTACTAGCGGGAGGGTTTAATCCAGCTTACAATGAGCAGTTCTTC.

This clonotype occurred a few times. This chain joins TRBV6-1 and TRBJ1-6; maybe TRBD1 (5 bases). V gave up 6 bases and J gave up 12 bases, with 18 bases separating them. This CDR3 is built from 14 residues. Per the germline V gene, CDR1 is MNHNS and CDR2 is SASEGT. The CDR3 nucleotides read TGTGCCAGCAGGTCGGGACTTATTAGGGGACCCCTCCACTTT. Translating gives CASRSGLIRGPLHF.

This clonotype was detected ten times or more. V and J are TRBV5-1 and TRBJ2-2; TRBD2 aligns across 15 bases. Germline CDR1 reads SGHRS; CDR2 reads YFSETQ. The length of the CDR3 is 17 residues. V gave up 3 bases and J gave up 5 bases; unmatched junction bases: 5. The CDR3: CASSSGTSGRITGELFF. The DNA for the CDR3 is TGCGCCAGCAGCTCTGGGACTAGCGGGAGGATAACCGGGGAGCTGTTTTTT.

This chain connects TRBV4-3 to TRBJ2-2; D is unclear. The CDR3 has 16 residues. Germline-derived CDR1 and CDR2 are LGHNA and YSLEER. The germline V and J ends were trimmed by 0 bases and 5 bases, with 13 bases remaining between them. Here the CDR3 DNA reads TGCGCCAGCAGCCAAGATAGGGCCAGTCATACCGGGGAGCTGTTTTTT. Translating gives CASSQDRASHTGELFF.